These 32 T cell receptor beta chains were all obtained from the same sample, sequenced in a study of blood T cell repertoires in COVID-19. Produced via immunoSEQ multiplex PCR; TCRdb's table is partial and in-frame only. Of 100,000 to 150,000 clones detected, about 85% appear once; the ten largest clones hold around 11%. The sequencing sample was made of peripheral blood. The receptors here all came from a man in his sixties with acute or convalescent COVID-19.

CDR3 nucleotide sequence: TGTGCCAGCAGTGATCTAGAGGGCCCCGGGGAGCTGTTTTTT. Its translation is CASSDLEGPGELFF. The rearrangement links TRBV2 to TRBJ2-2, with D tentatively TRBD2 (5 bases). CDR1 and CDR2 (germline): SNHLY, FYNNEI. The CDR3 spans 14 residues. Trimming removed 3 bases at V and 6 bases at J, with 11 bases between.

The chain combines TRBV5-1 with TRBJ2-7; D might be TRBD1 (5 bases). Germline loops: CDR1 SGHRS, CDR2 YFSETQ. Trimming took off 0 bases at V and 2 bases at J, with 18 bases between the two ends. The CDR3 loop spans 17 amino acids. This CDR3 reads CASSLGGGAGSPYEQYF. CDR3 sequence (DNA): TGCGCCAGCAGCTTGGGAGGTGGGGCTGGAAGTCCCTACGAGCAGTACTTC.

This chain joins TRBV24-1 and TRBJ2-2; TRBD1 might be the D (5 bases). V lost 6 bases and J 10 bases, leaving 17 bases between the germline ends. This CDR3 region has 14 residues. The V gene's germline CDR1 is KGHDR and CDR2 SFDVKD. Here the CDR3 DNA reads TGTGCCACCAGTTTAAGGGGCACGGTCCCGGAGCTGTTTTTT. Translation gives CATSLRGTVPELFF.

The rearrangement uses TRBV28 and TRBJ1-2; the match to TRBD1 covers 12 bases. Germline V gene lookup returns CDR1 MDHEN and CDR2 SYDVKM. The CDR3 has 17 residues. V shed 7 bases, J shed 6 bases, and the junction held 15 bases outside the gene matches. The CDR3, as DNA: TGTGCCAGCACCAGACCGGGACAGGGGGCTGAAGGGAATGGCTACACCTTC. Its protein product is CASTRPGQGAEGNGYTF.

V gene TRBV6-7 combines with J gene TRBJ1-4, with 9 bases matching TRBD1. TRBV6-7 is identified as an open reading frame with a role that is uncertain. The CDR3 has 14 amino acids. The J segment lost 7 bases and the V segment lost 5 bases, leaving 5 bases of the junction unmatched. The CDR3 DNA follows: TGTGCCAGCAGTACTCGGGACAGGGCTGAAAAACTGTTTTTT. Translating gives CASSTRDRAEKLFF.

V usage is TRBV5-4 and J usage is TRBJ1-6, with D tentatively TRBD1 (5 bases). V lost 0 bases to trimming and J lost 4 bases, with 5 bases between them. Germline values: CDR1 SGHNT, CDR2 YYREEE (reference sequence). The CDR3 sequence is 14 residues long. CDR3 amino acids: CASSLGQYNSPLHF. In nucleotides, the CDR3 is TGTGCCAGCAGCTTGGGACAGTATAATTCACCCCTCCACTTT. Based on the CDR3 plus reference TRBV5-4 and TRBJ1-6, the full variable domain is ETGVTQSPTHLIKTRGQQVTLRCSSQSGHNTVSWYQQALGQGPQFIFQYYREEENGRGNFPPRFSGLQFPNYSSELNVNALELDDSALYLCASSLGQYNSPLHFGNGTRLTVT.

The J gene is TRBJ2-1, the V gene TRBV28; D perhaps matches TRBD1 (6 bases). V lost 3 bases and J 7 bases, leaving 13 bases between the germline ends. The germline CDR1 and CDR2 sequences are MDHEN and SYDVKM. The CDR3 runs to 14 residues. The CDR3 coding sequence is TGTGCCAGCAGTTTTTGGGGGCGCGAGAATGAGCAGTTCTTC. Its translation: CASSFWGRENEQFF.

This clone was recorded only once. V and J are TRBV28 and TRBJ1-2, with 10 positions matching TRBD1. The CDR3 runs to 14 residues. Germline trimming cut 6 bases from V and 7 bases from J; bases unmatched to any gene: 8. In germline, CDR1 is MDHEN, CDR2 SYDVKM. Here the CDR3 DNA reads TGTGCCAGCAGGACAGGGGGCGCCCGGTTTGGCTACACCTTC. It specifies CASRTGGARFGYTF.

The rearrangement links TRBV4-1 to TRBJ2-1; 8 nucleotides line up with TRBD2. The germline CDR1 and CDR2 sequences are MGHRA and YSYEKL. The CDR3 length is 14 residues. The V gene end was trimmed by 1 base and the J gene end by 8 bases; junction bases not matched to a gene: 4. In DNA form, the CDR3 reads TGCGCCAGCAGCCAAGGGGGGACTAGGGATGAGCAGTTCTTC. This encodes CASSQGGTRDEQFF.

The chain couples TRBV6-5 to TRBJ2-1; D possibly corresponds to TRBD2 (7 bases). The germline gives CDR1 MNHEY, CDR2 SVGAGI. Deletions cut 6 bases from V and 4 bases from J, with 16 bases between. This CDR3 contains 15 residues. The CDR3 sequence is CASRSTGRDYNEQFF. CDR3 sequence (DNA): TGTGCCAGCAGATCAACAGGGAGGGATTACAATGAGCAGTTCTTC.

The rearrangement links TRBV27 to TRBJ2-2; D gene ambiguous. V was cut by 3 bases and J by 6 bases, with 8 bases left in between. The germline CDR1 and CDR2 sequences are MNHEY and SMNVEV (reference sequence). This CDR3 comprises 13 residues. This CDR3 is CASSFNSPGELFF. The CDR3 DNA sequence: TGTGCCAGCAGTTTCAACAGTCCCGGGGAGCTGTTTTTT.

This chain uses TRBV4-1 with TRBJ2-7; D call uncertain. Trimming left V 4 bases short and J 3 bases short, with 10 bases between. CDR1 and CDR2 from the germline V gene are MGHRA and YSYEKL. This CDR3 spans 13 amino acids. CDR3 sequence (DNA): TGCGCCAGCAGCCGAGAAGAGAGCTACGAGCAGTACTTC. Encoded protein: CASSREESYEQYF.

The CDR3 region is CASSLGGKTEAFF. Here the CDR3 DNA reads TGTGCCAGCTCTCTTGGGGGCAAAACTGAAGCTTTCTTT. The V gene is TRBV18, the J gene TRBJ1-1, with D possibly being TRBD1 (6 bases). CDR1 KGHSH and CDR2 LQKENI come from the germline V gene. Deletions cut 6 bases from V and 5 bases from J, with 13 bases between. This CDR3 comprises 13 residues.

This clone was counted ten times or more. The chain links TRBV18 to TRBJ2-1, with 14 bases that match TRBD2. Losses at the gene ends were 3 bases for V and 8 bases for J; bases not matched to a gene: 6. Germline CDR1 KGHSH, CDR2 LQKENI. The CDR3 extends over 16 amino acids. This chain's CDR3 is CASSPVPTSGRDEQFF. In DNA, the CDR3 is TGTGCCAGCTCACCTGTCCCGACTAGCGGGAGGGATGAGCAGTTCTTC. The full variable domain, completed using reference TRBV18 and TRBJ2-1, is NAGVMQNPRHLVRRRGQEARLRCSPMKGHSHVYWYRQLPEEGLKFMVYLQKENIIDESGMPKERFSAEFPKEGPSILRIQQVVRGDSAAYFCASSPVPTSGRDEQFFGPGTRLTVL.

The chain links TRBV28 to TRBJ1-2, with 8 bases that match TRBD1. Germline lookup yields CDR1 MDHEN and CDR2 SYDVKM. V was pared by 5 bases and J by 7 bases, with 9 bases of the junction left unmatched. This CDR3 has 14 amino acids. CDR3 DNA sequence: TGTGCCAGCAGTCGACAGGGGTCCTCCGGTGGCTACACCTTC. Amino acid sequence: CASSRQGSSGGYTF.

This chain uses TRBV28 with TRBJ1-5, with D possibly TRBD1 on 5 matching bases. Germline-derived CDR1 and CDR2 are MDHEN and SYDVKM. V was clipped by 8 bases and J by 6 bases, with 17 bases between them. CDR3 size: 14 residues. The CDR3 DNA follows: TGTGCCAGCCATGGGGCTTTGATGGGTCAGCCCCAGCATTTT. This sequence encodes CASHGALMGQPQHF.

The rearrangement joins TRBV10-2 to TRBJ1-1; TRBD1 matches 9 bases. The trim removed 6 bases at V and 3 bases at J, leaving 5 bases unmatched. Looked up from germline, CDR1 is WSHSY and CDR2 is SAAADI. The CDR3 totals 14 residues. The CDR3 coding sequence is TGCGCCAGCAGGACGGGACAGGGATACACTGAAGCTTTCTTT. Protein sequence: CASRTGQGYTEAFF.

The chain combines TRBV11-2 with TRBJ2-5; D uncertain. The germline V and J ends were trimmed by 0 bases and 0 bases, with 5 bases remaining between them. The CDR3 is 14 amino acids. Germline V CDR1 and CDR2: SGHAT, FQNNGV. In nucleotides, the CDR3 is TGTGCCAGCAGCTTAGAGGCATACCAAGAGACCCAGTACTTC. Its translation is CASSLEAYQETQYF.

This chain links TRBV11-3 with TRBJ1-4, with 9 bases fitting TRBD1. V gave up 7 bases and J gave up 2 bases; unmatched junction bases: 8. Per germline, CDR1 SGHNT and CDR2 YENEEA. CDR3 length equals 16 residues. CDR3 loop: CASNLDRGPTNEKLFF. In DNA, the CDR3 is TGTGCCAGCAATTTGGACAGGGGACCCACTAATGAAAAACTGTTTTTT.

This clone is a singleton in its sample. The chain employs TRBV13 and TRBJ2-7; 7 bases agree with TRBD2. The CDR3 consists of 13 residues. Germline V gene sequence: CDR1 PRHDT, CDR2 FYEKMQ (reference sequence). The ends lost 8 bases at V and 3 bases at J; junction bases unmatched: 7. The CDR3 loop reads CASSPGRGYEQYF. The CDR3 nucleotides are TGTGCCAGCTCCCCGGGGAGGGGCTACGAGCAGTACTTC.

J is TRBJ1-5 and V is TRBV29-1; possible D gene TRBD1, 6 bases. CDR1 and CDR2 from the germline V gene are SQVTM and ANQGSEA. This CDR3 contains 17 residues. Trimming cost V 2 bases and J 3 bases, with 20 bases left between them. The CDR3 here is CSVERIAGGHNNQPQHF. Here the CDR3 DNA reads TGCAGCGTTGAAAGGATCGCCGGGGGGCACAACAATCAGCCCCAGCATTTT.

J is TRBJ2-7 and V is TRBV5-6; TRBD2 is a possible D gene (6 bases). The CDR3 contains 14 residues. V shed 0 bases and J shed 1 base, with 8 bases lying between them. The V gene's germline CDR1 is SGHDT and CDR2 YYEEEE. DNA for the CDR3: TGTGCCAGCAGCTTGGGGGCGGGGTCCTACGAGCAGTACTTC. It specifies CASSLGAGSYEQYF.

This chain joins TRBV28 and TRBJ1-2, with TRBD1 matching 9 bases. The junction had 6 bases not matched to a gene; V was cut back by 6 bases and J by 4 bases. This CDR3 spans 14 amino acids. Germline CDR1 MDHEN, CDR2 SYDVKM. DNA of the CDR3: TGTGCCAGCAGAGCTACAGGGGGCCCCTATGGCTACACCTTC. Its translation is CASRATGGPYGYTF.

Only a few counts were recorded for this clone. J is TRBJ2-3 and V is TRBV5-4, with a tentative D call TRBD1 (5 bases). In germline, CDR1 is SGHNT, CDR2 YYREEE (reference sequence). V lost 3 bases and J lost 0, with 11 bases in between. The CDR3 has 15 residues. The CDR3 DNA is TGTGCCAGCAGCTCCAACACAGGCAGCACAGATACGCAGTATTTT. It yields the protein CASSSNTGSTDTQYF.

The V and J genes are TRBV27 and TRBJ2-1, with 7 bases identical to TRBD1. The CDR3 runs 14 residues. Trimming removed 4 bases from V and 6 bases from J; junction bases left unmatched: 6. Germline CDR1 and CDR2: MNHEY and SMNVEV (reference sequence). The CDR3 loop reads CASSSRTGINEQFF. The CDR3 DNA sequence: TGTGCCAGCAGTTCCCGGACAGGAATCAATGAGCAGTTCTTC.

This clone appeared once. J is TRBJ1-2 and V is TRBV6-5, with TRBD1 matching over 11 bases. The germline CDR1 and CDR2 sequences are MNHEY and SVGAGI. V shed 8 bases and J 4 bases; nucleotides not matched to a gene: 6. The CDR3 length is 14 residues. The CDR3 spells CASGGTGGGYGYTF. The CDR3 DNA sequence: TGTGCCAGCGGAGGGACAGGGGGAGGCTATGGCTACACCTTC.

The rearrangement links TRBV3-1 (or the pseudogene TRBV3-2) to TRBJ2-5; 7 bases align to TRBD2. Per the germline V gene, CDR1 is LGHDT and CDR2 is YNNKEL (reference sequence). The V segment lost 0 bases and the J segment 4 bases; nucleotides outside the gene matches: 11. The CDR3 spans 17 residues. CDR3 residues: CASSQDRGRVGSETQYF. In DNA form, the CDR3 reads TGTGCCAGCAGCCAAGATCGGGGGAGGGTCGGGTCAGAGACCCAGTACTTC.

This clone was seen a handful of times. The chain links TRBV19 to TRBJ2-2; weak D call: TRBD2 (6 bases). Between the trimmed V and J ends, which lost 6 bases and 0 bases, there was a span of 17 bases. Germline CDR1 and CDR2: LNHDA and SQIVND (reference sequence). The CDR3 runs to 17 residues. The CDR3 region is CASSTGARTTNTGELFF. CDR3 nucleotide sequence: TGTGCCAGTAGCACGGGAGCGAGAACCACGAACACCGGGGAGCTGTTTTTT.

In its sample, this clone was seen once. The V call is TRBV5-1, the J call TRBJ1-1; 7 positions agree with TRBD1. The V gene's germline CDR1 is SGHRS and CDR2 YFSETQ. The CDR3 extends over 13 amino acids. V gave up 6 bases and J gave up 6 bases; unmatched junction bases: 8. CDR3: CASTQIGQAEAFF. The CDR3 region has the DNA TGCGCCAGCACCCAAATCGGACAGGCTGAAGCTTTCTTT.

V gene TRBV5-1 combines with J gene TRBJ2-2; D possibly corresponds to TRBD2 (5 bases). The CDR3 is 15 residues long. Germline loops: CDR1 SGHRS, CDR2 YFSETQ. V lost 3 bases, J lost 8 bases, and 17 bases lay in between. This chain's CDR3 is CASSSPSILVGELFF. In DNA, the CDR3 is TGCGCCAGCAGCTCCCCGTCAATACTAGTAGGGGAGCTGTTTTTT.

This clone appeared a single time. This chain links TRBV9 with TRBJ2-3, with 7 bases identical to TRBD2. The CDR3 has 12 amino acids. Germline V gene sequence: CDR1 SGDLS, CDR2 YYNGEE. The V gene end was trimmed by 3 bases and the J gene end by 9 bases; junction bases not matched to a gene: 4. CDR3 protein: CASSESGITQYF. CDR3 coding DNA: TGTGCCAGCAGCGAGAGCGGGATCACGCAGTATTTT.

This chain joins TRBV29-1 and TRBJ2-1; D unresolved. Germline V gene lookup returns CDR1 SQVTM and CDR2 ANQGSEA. This CDR3 region has 12 residues. V was pared by 7 bases and J by 2 bases, with 9 bases between. CDR3 nucleotides: TGCAGCGCTAAATCTCCCTACAATGAGCAGTTCTTC. This sequence encodes CSAKSPYNEQFF.